The T cell receptor (beta chain) under discussion was sequenced for a study of blood T cell repertoires in COVID-19 (TCRdb year 2020). Some background on the complete study: Collaborator samples came from the United States, Italy and Spain and covered acute and convalescent phases of COVID-19. The prospective study material was composed of cDNA or gDNA derived from T cells, B-cell-depleted T cells, or PBMCs. The dataset comprised deeply sampled blood TCRbeta repertoires from subjects exposed to, actively infected with, or recovered from COVID-19. The repertoires were released in a freely available public database meant as a resource for research on the immune response to SARS-CoV-2. Samples were obtained from the ongoing ImmuneRACE study (first 160 participants) and from over a thousand subjects provided by 6 global collaborators. A de-identified subject ID, COVID-19 status, age in years and sex were almost always included in the sample metadata. HLA class I and class II types, where available, came from metadata supplied by the sample provider rather than from assay-based typing. What the authors observed across the whole study: The quantity of clinical and demographic metadata differed by source and by participant and was supplied without curation.

TCRbeta CDR3 regions were amplified from genomic DNA by means of the immunoSEQ Assay, a bias-controlled multiplex PCR. On the authors' methods: The number of nucleated cells in each sample was estimated from the amplification of reference gene primers within the assay. To quantify the absolute abundance of each unique TCRbeta CDR3 rearrangement, sequence reads were collapsed and filtered. For each sample, productive Simpson clonality was calculated by taking the square root of Simpson's diversity index across productive rearrangements. TCRdb obtained this table from immuneACCESS and retained in-frame rearrangements with V and J assigned. These tables miss some clones; where compared with another copy, unresolved V genes account for less than half of the shortfall, and the remainder is unexplained. From that table come the V and J calls and clone size; the DNA was used to work out D and trimming. This sample gives 370,000 or so clones in total; roughly 80% of them show up just once. The ten top clones hold more than 0.95% of the sample.

The collaborating institutions used their own protocols to collect whole blood in K2EDTA tubes. For TCRbeta analysis, collaborator samples were shipped as frozen whole blood, as isolated PBMCs, or as DNA extracted from either sample type. In the case of this clone: Its specific antigen is unknown. The sample holds no much larger clone one base away, and base qualities are not on file.

V lost 0 bases and J lost 6 bases; the stretch between them is 14 bases long. There are 16 amino acids in the CDR3, from cysteine to phenylalanine inclusive. Only the CDR3 part of the read is kept: 48 bases, read in frame from the first base. The germline V gene supplies CDR1 MNHEY and CDR2 SVGAGI. The sequence derives from a human donor with acute or convalescent COVID-19. The donor label of this sample is uncertain. The rearranged segments are TRBV6-5 and TRBJ2-2, with TRBD1 as a weak D call on 5 bases. The sequenced material came from peripheral blood. For the CDR3, the sequence is CASSYSYRNTAGELFF. The nucleotide sequence reads TGTGCCAGCAGTTACTCTTACAGGAACACCGCCGGGGAGCTGTTTTTT.